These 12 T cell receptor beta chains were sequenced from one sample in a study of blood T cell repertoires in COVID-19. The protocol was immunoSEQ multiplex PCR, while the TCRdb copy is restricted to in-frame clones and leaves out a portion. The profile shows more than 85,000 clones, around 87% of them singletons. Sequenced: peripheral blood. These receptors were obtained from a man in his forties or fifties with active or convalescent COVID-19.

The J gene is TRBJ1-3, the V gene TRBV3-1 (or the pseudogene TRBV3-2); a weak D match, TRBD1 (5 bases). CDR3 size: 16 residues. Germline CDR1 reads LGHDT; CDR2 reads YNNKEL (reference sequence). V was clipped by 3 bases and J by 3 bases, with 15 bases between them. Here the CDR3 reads CASSQGQPGGGNTIYF. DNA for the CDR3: TGTGCCAGCAGCCAGGGGCAGCCGGGAGGTGGAAACACCATATATTTT.

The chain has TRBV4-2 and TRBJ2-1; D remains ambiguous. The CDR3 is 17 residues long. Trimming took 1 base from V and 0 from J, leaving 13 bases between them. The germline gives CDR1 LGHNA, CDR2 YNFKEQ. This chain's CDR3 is CASSQVLVVSSYNEQFF. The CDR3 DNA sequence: TGTGCCAGCAGCCAAGTCTTAGTGGTTAGCTCCTACAATGAGCAGTTCTTC.

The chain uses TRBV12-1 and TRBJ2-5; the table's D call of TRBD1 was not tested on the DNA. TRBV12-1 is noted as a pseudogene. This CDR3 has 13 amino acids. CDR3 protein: CASSPRGRETQYF. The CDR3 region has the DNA TGTGCCAGCAGCCCTAGGGGGAGAGAGACCCAGTACTTC.

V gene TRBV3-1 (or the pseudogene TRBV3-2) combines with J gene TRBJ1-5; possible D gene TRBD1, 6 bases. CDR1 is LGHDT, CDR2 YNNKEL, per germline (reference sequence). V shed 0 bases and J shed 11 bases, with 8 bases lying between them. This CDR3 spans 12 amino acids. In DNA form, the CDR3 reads TGTGCCAGCAGCCAAGATGCAGGGGCCCAGCATTTT. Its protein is CASSQDAGAQHF.

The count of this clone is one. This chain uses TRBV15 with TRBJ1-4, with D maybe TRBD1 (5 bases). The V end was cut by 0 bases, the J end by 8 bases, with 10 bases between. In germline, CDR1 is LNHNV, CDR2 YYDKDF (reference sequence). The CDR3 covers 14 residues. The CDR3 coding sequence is TGTGCCACCAGCAGAGACAGGGTGCGGGAAAAACTGTTTTTT. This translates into CATSRDRVREKLFF.

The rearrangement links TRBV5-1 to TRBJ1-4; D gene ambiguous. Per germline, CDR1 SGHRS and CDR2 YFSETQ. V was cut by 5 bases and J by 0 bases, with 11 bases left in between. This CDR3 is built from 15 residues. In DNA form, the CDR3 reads TGCGCCAGCAGGCCCACCGGGTCAACTAATGAAAAACTGTTTTTT. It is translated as CASRPTGSTNEKLFF.

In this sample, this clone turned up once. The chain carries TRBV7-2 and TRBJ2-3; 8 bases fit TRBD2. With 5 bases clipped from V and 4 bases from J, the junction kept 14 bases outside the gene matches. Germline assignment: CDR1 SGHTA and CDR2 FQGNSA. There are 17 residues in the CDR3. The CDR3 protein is CASSPRGGGGTSDTQYF. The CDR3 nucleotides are TGTGCCAGCAGCCCCCGGGGCGGCGGGGGGACGTCAGATACGCAGTATTTT.

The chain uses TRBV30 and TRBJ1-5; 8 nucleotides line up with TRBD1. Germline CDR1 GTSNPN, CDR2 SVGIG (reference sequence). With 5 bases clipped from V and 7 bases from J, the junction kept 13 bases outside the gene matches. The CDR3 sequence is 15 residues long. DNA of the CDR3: TGTGCCTGGGATCTCGGGTCCAGGGGGCACCAGCCCCAGCATTTT. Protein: CAWDLGSRGHQPQHF. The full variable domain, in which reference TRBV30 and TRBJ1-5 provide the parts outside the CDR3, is SQTIHQWPATLVQPVGSPLSLECTVEGTSNPNLYWYRQAAGRGLQLLFYSVGIGQISSEVPQNLSASRPQDRQFILSSKKLLLSDSGFYLCAWDLGSRGHQPQHFGDGTRLSIL.

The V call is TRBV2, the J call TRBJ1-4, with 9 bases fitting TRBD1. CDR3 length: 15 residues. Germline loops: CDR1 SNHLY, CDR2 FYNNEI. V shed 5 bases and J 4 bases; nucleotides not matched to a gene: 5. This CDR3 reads CASSSQGADNEKLFF. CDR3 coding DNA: TGTGCCAGCAGTTCACAGGGGGCCGATAATGAAAAACTGTTTTTT.

The CDR3: CATSDSGDSRNYGYTF. The CDR3 DNA follows: TGTGCCACCAGTGATTCAGGGGACAGCCGAAACTATGGCTACACCTTC. This sequence joins TRBV24-1 and TRBJ1-2; TRBD1 matches at 7 bases. With V trimmed by 2 bases and J by 2 bases, 7 bases remained unmatched. The germline gives CDR1 KGHDR, CDR2 SFDVKD. This CDR3 comprises 16 residues.

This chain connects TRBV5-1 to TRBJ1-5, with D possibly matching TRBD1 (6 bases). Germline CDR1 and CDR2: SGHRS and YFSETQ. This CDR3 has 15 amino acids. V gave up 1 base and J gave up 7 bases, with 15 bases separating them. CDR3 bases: TGCGCCAGCAGCTTGATGGGGGCCGTTTCACAGCCCCAGCATTTT. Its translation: CASSLMGAVSQPQHF.

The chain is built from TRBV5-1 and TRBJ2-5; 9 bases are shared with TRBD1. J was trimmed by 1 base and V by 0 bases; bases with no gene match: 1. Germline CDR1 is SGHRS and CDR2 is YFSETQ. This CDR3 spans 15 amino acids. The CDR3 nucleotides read TGCGCCAGCAGCTTGGGACAGGGGGTCCAAGAGACCCAGTACTTC. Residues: CASSLGQGVQETQYF.